The rows below give T cell receptor beta chains drawn from one sample of a study of metastatic and nonmetastatic thyroid tumors. TCRdb re-clonotyped the PCR reads through MiXCR. The sample lists 70,000 or so clones, approximately 15% seen once, with approximately 7% in the top ten. The sample taken for sequencing was blood. These receptors were taken from a male donor with papillary thyroid cancer or a benign thyroid nodule (not recorded which). Some clones in this sample may be carry-over from other donors' samples. Both conserved end residues are part of each CDR3. The order of the fields is V gene, clone size, J gene, D gene, CDR3 DNA, CDR3 protein. A D gene is named only where the DNA matches it firmly. A clone size is listed for some rows: how often the clone was seen (once, few, many), or a class if it is expanded.

V: TRBV18
size: many
J: TRBJ1-3
D: -
DNA: TGTGCCAGCTCACCACCTAGCAGGGGTGGTGGAAACACCATATATTTT
CDR3: CASSPPSRGGGNTIYF

V: TRBV6-2/TRBV6-3
size: many
J: TRBJ2-7
D: -
DNA: TGTGCCAGCAGTTACCCCGACTACTACGAGCAGTACTTC
CDR3: CASSYPDYYEQYF

V: TRBV6-1
size: many
J: TRBJ1-2
D: -
DNA: TGTGCCAGCAGTGAAGCAAATAGGGTCTATGGCTACACCTTC
CDR3: CASSEANRVYGYTF

V: TRBV5-1
size: many
J: TRBJ2-1
D: TRBD2
DNA: TGCGCCAGCAGCTTGGCTAGCGGGGCGGTCTACAATGAGCAGTTCTTC
CDR3: CASSLASGAVYNEQFF

V: TRBV4-2
size: many
J: TRBJ2-7
D: -
DNA: TGTGCCAGCAGCCAAGGGACCTACGAGCAGTACTTC
CDR3: CASSQGTYEQYF

V: TRBV6-5
size: few
J: TRBJ1-5
D: -
DNA: TGTGCCAGCAGTTGCGGGTGGTTAGGCAATCAGCCCCAGCATTTT
CDR3: CASSCGWLGNQPQHF

V: TRBV5-5
size: many
J: TRBJ1-6
D: -
DNA: TGTGCCAGCAGCTTGGAGGTGAATTCACCCCTCCACTTT
CDR3: CASSLEVNSPLHF

V: TRBV5-1
size: many
J: TRBJ2-2
D: -
DNA: TGCGCCAGCAGCCAGATTGGGGGGAGAGGGTACACCGGGGAGCTGTTTTTT
CDR3: CASSQIGGRGYTGELFF

V: TRBV28
size: many
J: TRBJ1-4
D: -
DNA: TGTGCCAGCAGTTGGGTGCGTGTGGGTGAAAAACTGTTTTTT
CDR3: CASSWVRVGEKLFF

V: TRBV20-1
size: few
J: TRBJ2-6
D: -
DNA: TGCAGTGCGACCGGGTCCTATGGGGCCAACGTCCTGACTTTC
CDR3: CSATGSYGANVLTF

V: TRBV7-3
size: few
J: TRBJ2-5
D: TRBD2
DNA: TGTGCCAGCAGCTCGCCGCAGCGGGAGATCCAAGAGACCCAGTACTTC
CDR3: CASSSPQREIQETQYF

V: TRBV12-3/TRBV12-4
size: few
J: TRBJ1-4
D: -
DNA: TGTGCCAGCAGTTTACAACGGATGGGAGAAAAACTGTTTTTT
CDR3: CASSLQRMGEKLFF

V: TRBV4-1
size: many
J: TRBJ2-3
D: -
DNA: TGCGCCAGCAGCGCGACCCTCATGGATACGCAGTATTTT
CDR3: CASSATLMDTQYF

V: TRBV6-4
size: -
J: TRBJ1-5
D: -
DNA: TGTGCCAGCACCTTCTCTGGGCCAGGTGCCCAGCATTTT
CDR3: CASTFSGPGAQHF

V: TRBV24-1
size: many
J: TRBJ2-1
D: TRBD2
DNA: TGTGCCACCAGTGTCTCTACCGGACTAGCGGGAAACCTCTACAATGAGCAGTTCTTC
CDR3: CATSVSTGLAGNLYNEQFF

V: TRBV9
size: -
J: TRBJ1-4
D: -
DNA: TGTGCCAGCAGCGTAGTGGGCGCATCTAATGAAAAACTGCTTTTT
CDR3: CASSVVGASNEKLLF

V: TRBV6-2/TRBV6-3
size: -
J: TRBJ2-1
D: -
DNA: TGTGCCAGCAGTTTGTCCGCGGGTGAGCAGTTCTTC
CDR3: CASSLSAGEQFF

V: TRBV28
size: few
J: TRBJ2-5
D: -
DNA: TGTGCCAGCAGTCCGCCAAGACCTTTACTAGTGCAAGAGACCCAGTACTTC
CDR3: CASSPPRPLLVQETQYF

V: TRBV20-1
size: many
J: TRBJ2-2
D: TRBD1
DNA: TGCAGTACAAGCAGGGGGTGGAACACCGGGGAGCTGTTTTTT
CDR3: CSTSRGWNTGELFF

V: TRBV18
size: many
J: TRBJ2-7
D: -
DNA: TGTGCCAGCTCACCAGCCCACAACCAGGACGCTAGTCCCTACGAGCAGTACTTC
CDR3: CASSPAHNQDASPYEQYF

V: TRBV24-1
size: -
J: TRBJ1-1
D: -
DNA: TGTGCCACCAGGGGTTACGGCCCGACCGACACTGAAGCTTTCTTT
CDR3: CATRGYGPTDTEAFF

V: TRBV2
size: few
J: TRBJ2-3
D: TRBD2
DNA: TGTGCCAGCGGGGGACTAGTTGGTGGAACAGATACGCAGTATTTT
CDR3: CASGGLVGGTDTQYF

V: TRBV5-1
size: many
J: TRBJ1-2
D: -
DNA: TGCGCCAGCAGCCCCGTAGTTTTGTCGGAAGGAGGGACGGAGGGCTACACCTTC
CDR3: CASSPVVLSEGGTEGYTF

V: TRBV5-1
size: many
J: TRBJ1-3
D: TRBD1
DNA: TGCGCCAGCAGCCAGGGACAGGGAAACACCATATATTTT
CDR3: CASSQGQGNTIYF

V: TRBV30
size: many
J: TRBJ2-1
D: TRBD2
DNA: TGTGCCTGGACCGGGACTAGCGCCAACAATGAGCAGTTCTTC
CDR3: CAWTGTSANNEQFF

V: TRBV7-6
size: many
J: TRBJ2-1
D: -
DNA: TGTGCCAGCAGCCCAAATGGGGGGGCCTATTACAATGAGCAGTTCTTC
CDR3: CASSPNGGAYYNEQFF

V: TRBV11-1
size: many
J: TRBJ2-2
D: -
DNA: TGTGCCAGCAGCTTAATAGCCGGGAGTAGCACCGGGGAGCTGTTTTTT
CDR3: CASSLIAGSSTGELFF

V: TRBV4-1
size: many
J: TRBJ1-2
D: -
DNA: TGCGCCAGCAGCCGGGGCTATGGCTACACCTTC
CDR3: CASSRGYGYTF

V: TRBV20-1
size: -
J: TRBJ1-2
D: -
DNA: TGCAAGATGCATGACAGGAATGGCTACACCTTC
CDR3: CKMHDRNGYTF

V: TRBV6-1
size: many
J: TRBJ2-3
D: -
DNA: TGTGCCAGCAGTGAACTCAGGGCAGATACGCAGTATTTT
CDR3: CASSELRADTQYF

V: TRBV28
size: many
J: TRBJ2-1
D: TRBD1
DNA: TGTGCCAGCAGTTCCAACAGGGGGCCATACAATGAGCAGTTCTTC
CDR3: CASSSNRGPYNEQFF

V: TRBV7-9
size: many
J: TRBJ2-1
D: TRBD2
DNA: TGTGCCAGCAGCCTAGGGACTAGCGGGAGAGAGGAGCAGTTCTTC
CDR3: CASSLGTSGREEQFF

V: TRBV11-2
size: once
J: TRBJ1-2
D: TRBD1
DNA: TGTGCCAGCAGTTACCCAGGGCCCGGGACAGGGAACTATGGCTACACCTTC
CDR3: CASSYPGPGTGNYGYTF

V: TRBV7-9
size: -
J: TRBJ1-2
D: -
DNA: TGTGCCAGCAGCTTAGGACTAAACTATGGCTACACCTTC
CDR3: CASSLGLNYGYTF

V: TRBV13
size: many
J: TRBJ1-2
D: TRBD1
DNA: TGTGCCAGCAGCTGGAACGGACAGGCTAACTATGGCTACACCTTC
CDR3: CASSWNGQANYGYTF

V: TRBV5-4
size: many
J: TRBJ2-7
D: TRBD2
DNA: TGTGCCAGCAGCTTGGCCACGGGAGGAAGGGGCGAGCAGTACTTC
CDR3: CASSLATGGRGEQYF

V: TRBV2
size: many
J: TRBJ1-4
D: TRBD1
DNA: TGTGCCTCCCAAAGGGACAGGGGGCGCGAAAAACTGTTTTTT
CDR3: CASQRDRGREKLFF

V: TRBV7-7
size: many
J: TRBJ2-2
D: -
DNA: TGTGCTAGCAGCTTAGGGAGAGAGGGCACCGGGGAGCTGTTTTTT
CDR3: CASSLGREGTGELFF

V: TRBV20-1
size: -
J: TRBJ2-7
D: TRBD1
DNA: TGCAGTGCTTCGTCCCGGGACAGGTTCAACGAGCAGTACTTC
CDR3: CSASSRDRFNEQYF

V: TRBV4-2
size: many
J: TRBJ2-7
D: -
DNA: TGTGCCAGCAGCCAAGATCACCCAGGGACCTACGAGCAGTACTTC
CDR3: CASSQDHPGTYEQYF

V: TRBV11-1
size: -
J: TRBJ1-5
D: -
DNA: TGTGCCAGCAGCTTAGCGCATGTTGGGAGCCAGCCCCAGCATTTT
CDR3: CASSLAHVGSQPQHF

V: TRBV11-2
size: many
J: TRBJ2-2
D: TRBD1
DNA: TGTGCCAGCAGCTTAAGGGACAGGGGGAGGTCGGAGCTGTTTTTT
CDR3: CASSLRDRGRSELFF

V: TRBV4-1
size: many
J: TRBJ2-1
D: -
DNA: TGCGCCAGCAGCCCCAGCGGATCCTCCTACAATGAGCAGTTCTTC
CDR3: CASSPSGSSYNEQFF

V: TRBV11-2
size: -
J: TRBJ2-1
D: -
DNA: TGTGCCAGCAGCTTAGGGTGGCGAGGGTCCTACAATGAGCAGTTCTTC
CDR3: CASSLGWRGSYNEQFF

V: TRBV5-1
size: many
J: TRBJ1-6
D: -
DNA: TGCGCCAGCAGCTGGATTGACAGCGCCGGTGGGTCACCCCTCCACTTT
CDR3: CASSWIDSAGGSPLHF

V: TRBV7-6
size: many
J: TRBJ2-7
D: -
DNA: TGTGCCAGCAGCCCGAAAGGGGGAAGCTCCTACGAGCAGTACTTC
CDR3: CASSPKGGSSYEQYF

V: TRBV12-3/TRBV12-4
size: many
J: TRBJ1-5
D: -
DNA: TGTGCCAGCAGGGAGGGGACCAATAATCAGCCCCAGCATTTT
CDR3: CASREGTNNQPQHF

V: TRBV11-2
size: few
J: TRBJ2-3
D: TRBD2
DNA: TGTGCCAGCAGCTTAGTCGTAGGGGCGGGAGTTGGCTACGAGCAGTATTTT
CDR3: CASSLVVGAGVGYEQYF

V: TRBV13
size: many
J: TRBJ2-7
D: -
DNA: TGTGCCAGCAGCTCCCGGGGATCCGGGCGGGACTCCTACGAGCAGTACTTC
CDR3: CASSSRGSGRDSYEQYF

V: TRBV9
size: many
J: TRBJ1-2
D: -
DNA: TGTGCCAGCACCCTCGACGGACTGGGGGTCTATGGCTACACCTTC
CDR3: CASTLDGLGVYGYTF

V: TRBV6-1
size: many
J: TRBJ2-2
D: -
DNA: TGTGCCAGCAGTTTAAAGAACACCGGGGAGCTGTTTTTT
CDR3: CASSLKNTGELFF